The rows below give T cell receptor beta chains drawn from one sample of a study of shared clonotypes between healthy human individuals. Sequenced by immunoSEQ multiplex PCR; TCRdb stores in-frame clones only, minus some. The repertoire has about 2.1 million clones, 80% to 95% of them found once; the top ten carry roughly 1.7%. What was sequenced was naive CD8+ T cells from PBMCs. The receptors were gathered from a man between 18 and 35 years old in good health. Some clones in this sample may be carry-over from other donors' samples. CDR3s include the opening cysteine and the closing phenylalanine or tryptophan. The D gene is left open where the match is weak. Some rows mark clone size as missing; the rest say once, few, many or name a class of expanded clone.

V gene	D gene	J gene	clone size	CDR3 protein	CDR3 DNA
TRBV27	.	TRBJ1-1	few	CASSSSAGTGNTEAFF	TGTGCCAGCAGTTCGAGCGCCGGGACGGGGAACACTGAAGCTTTCTTT
TRBV5-1	.	TRBJ2-7	.	CASSLAMGLSHEQYF	TGCGCCAGCAGCTTGGCCATGGGACTCAGCCACGAGCAGTACTTC
TRBV27	TRBD1	TRBJ1-5	few	CASSLAGTGSEPQHF	TGTGCCAGCAGTTTAGCCGGGACAGGGAGCGAGCCCCAGCATTTT
TRBV30	TRBD1	TRBJ2-5	.	CAWRDRGQETQYF	TGTGCCTGGAGAGACAGGGGGCAAGAGACCCAGTACTTC
TRBV20-1	.	TRBJ2-3	.	CSARSDTQYF	TGCAGTGCTAGGTCTGATACGCAGTATTTT
TRBV7-2	.	TRBJ1-5	.	CASSLTGFSNQPQHF	TGTGCCAGCAGCTTAACAGGGTTTAGCAATCAGCCCCAGCATTTT
TRBV5-6	TRBD1	TRBJ1-5	few	CASSFLGTANQPQHF	TGTGCCAGCAGCTTCCTCGGGACAGCGAATCAGCCCCAGCATTTT
TRBV7-9	.	TRBJ2-3	.	CASSPRGTDTQYF	TGTGCCAGCAGCCCCCGGGGCACAGATACGCAGTATTTT
TRBV6-6	TRBD2	TRBJ2-2	.	CASKGLAATGELFF	TGTGCCAGCAAGGGACTAGCTGCGACCGGGGAGCTGTTTTTT
TRBV4-2	.	TRBJ1-5	.	CASSPRLDSNQPQHF	TGTGCCAGCAGTCCAAGATTAGATAGCAATCAGCCCCAGCATTTT
TRBV9	.	TRBJ1-2	.	CASSVGSGIANYGYTF	TGTGCCAGCAGCGTAGGGTCGGGGATTGCTAACTATGGCTACACCTTC
TRBV27	.	TRBJ1-5	.	CASSNLGGAQHF	TGTGCCAGCAGTAATCTTGGAGGGGCCCAGCATTTT
TRBV7-9	TRBD1	TRBJ2-5	.	CASSGQGVGWETQYF	TGTGCCAGCAGCGGACAGGGGGTTGGGTGGGAGACCCAGTACTTC
TRBV4-1	.	TRBJ2-2	.	CATDNPAGELFF	TGCGCCACCGACAATCCGGCCGGGGAGCTGTTTTTT